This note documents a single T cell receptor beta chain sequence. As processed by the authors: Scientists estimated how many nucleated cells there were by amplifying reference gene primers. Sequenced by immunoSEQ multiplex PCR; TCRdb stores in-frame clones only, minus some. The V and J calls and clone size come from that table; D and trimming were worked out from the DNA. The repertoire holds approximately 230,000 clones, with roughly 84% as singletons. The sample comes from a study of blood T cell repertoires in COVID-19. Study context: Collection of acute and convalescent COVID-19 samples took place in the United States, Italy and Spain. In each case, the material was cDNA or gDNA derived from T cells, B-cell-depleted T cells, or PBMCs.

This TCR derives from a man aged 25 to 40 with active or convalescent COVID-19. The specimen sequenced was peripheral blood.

The CDR3 DNA reads TGTGCCAGCAGCTTAGGAGTCGGGGGTGGGCAGTATTTT. Its protein is CASSLGVGGGQYF. The chain recombines TRBV11-3 with TRBJ2-3; D possibly corresponds to TRBD2 (6 bases). The CDR3 is 13 amino acids. V was cut by 1 base and J by 11 bases, with 13 bases left in between. Germline CDR1 is SGHNT and CDR2 is YENEEA.